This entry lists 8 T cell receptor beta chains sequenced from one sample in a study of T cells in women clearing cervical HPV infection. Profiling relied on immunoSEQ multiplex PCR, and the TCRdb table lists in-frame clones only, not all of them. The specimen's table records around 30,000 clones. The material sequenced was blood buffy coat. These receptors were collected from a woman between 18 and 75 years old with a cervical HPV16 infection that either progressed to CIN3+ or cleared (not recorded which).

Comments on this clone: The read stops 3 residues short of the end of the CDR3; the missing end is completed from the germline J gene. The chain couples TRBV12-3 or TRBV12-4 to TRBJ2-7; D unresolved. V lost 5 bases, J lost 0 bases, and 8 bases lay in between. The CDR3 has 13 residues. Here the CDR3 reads CASSAANSYEQYF. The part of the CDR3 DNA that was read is TGTGCCAGCAGTGCGGCTAACTCCTACGAG.

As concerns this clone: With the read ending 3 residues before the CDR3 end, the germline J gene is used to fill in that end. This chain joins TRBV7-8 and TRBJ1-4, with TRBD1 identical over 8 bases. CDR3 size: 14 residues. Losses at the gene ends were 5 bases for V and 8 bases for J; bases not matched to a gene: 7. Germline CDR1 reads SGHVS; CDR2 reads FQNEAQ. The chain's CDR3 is CASSLQGVWEKLFF. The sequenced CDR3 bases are TGTGCCAGCAGCCTACAGGGGGTTTGGGAAAAA. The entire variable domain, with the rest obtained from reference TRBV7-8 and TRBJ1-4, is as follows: GAGVSQSPRYKVAKRGQDVALRCDPISGHVSLFWYQQALGQGPEFLTYFQNEAQLDKSGLPSDRFFAERPEGSVSTLKIQRTQQEDSAVYLCASSLQGVWEKLFFGSGTQLSVL.

Here the CDR3 reads CALGAGGYEKLFF. The DNA read from the CDR3 is TGTGCCTTGGGGGCAGGGGGCTATGAAAAG. The rearrangement joins TRBV2 to TRBJ2-2; 8 bases are shared with TRBD1. The read is 3 residues too short to cover the CDR3 end, so that end is filled in from the germline J gene. The CDR3 is 13 amino acids. CDR1 and CDR2 (germline): SNHLY, FYNNEI.

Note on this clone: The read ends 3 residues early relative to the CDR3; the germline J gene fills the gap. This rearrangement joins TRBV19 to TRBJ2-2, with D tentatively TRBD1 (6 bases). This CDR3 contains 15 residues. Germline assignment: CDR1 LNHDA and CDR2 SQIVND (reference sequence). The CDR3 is CASSSLAGVDEKLFF. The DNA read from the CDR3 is TGTGCCAGTAGTAGCTTGGCAGGGGTGGATGAAAAG.

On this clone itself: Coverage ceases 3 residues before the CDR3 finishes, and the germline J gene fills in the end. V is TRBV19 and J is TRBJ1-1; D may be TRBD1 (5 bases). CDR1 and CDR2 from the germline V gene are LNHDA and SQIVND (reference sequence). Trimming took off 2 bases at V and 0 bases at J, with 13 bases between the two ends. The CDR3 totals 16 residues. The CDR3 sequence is CASSIRLGQMNTEAFF. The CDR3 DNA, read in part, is TGTGCCAGTAGTATAAGATTGGGGCAGATGAACACTGAA.

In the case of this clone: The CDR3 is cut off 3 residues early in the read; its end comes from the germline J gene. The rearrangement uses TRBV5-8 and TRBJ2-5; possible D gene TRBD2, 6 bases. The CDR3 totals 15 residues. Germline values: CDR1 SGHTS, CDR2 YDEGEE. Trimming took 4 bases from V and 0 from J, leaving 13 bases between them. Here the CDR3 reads CASSLNGGNQETQYF. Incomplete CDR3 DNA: TGTGCCAGCAGCCTAAACGGGGGAAACCAAGAGACC.

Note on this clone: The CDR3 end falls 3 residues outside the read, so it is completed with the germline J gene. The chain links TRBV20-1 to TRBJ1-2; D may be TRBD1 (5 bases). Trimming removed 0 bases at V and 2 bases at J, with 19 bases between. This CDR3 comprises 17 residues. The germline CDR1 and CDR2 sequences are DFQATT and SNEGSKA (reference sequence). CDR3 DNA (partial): TGCAGTGCTAGAGATTGGGGCCGGGCCGAGGGGAACTATGGC. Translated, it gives CSARDWGRAEGNYG. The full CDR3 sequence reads CSARDWGRAEGNYGYTF.

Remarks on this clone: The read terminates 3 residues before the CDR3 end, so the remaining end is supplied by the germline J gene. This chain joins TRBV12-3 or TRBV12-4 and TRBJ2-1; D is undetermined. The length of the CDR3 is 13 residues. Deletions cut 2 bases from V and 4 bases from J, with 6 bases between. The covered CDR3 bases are TGTGCCAGCAGTTTATTGGCTTACAATGAG. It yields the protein CASSLLAYNE. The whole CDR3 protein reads CASSLLAYNEQFF.